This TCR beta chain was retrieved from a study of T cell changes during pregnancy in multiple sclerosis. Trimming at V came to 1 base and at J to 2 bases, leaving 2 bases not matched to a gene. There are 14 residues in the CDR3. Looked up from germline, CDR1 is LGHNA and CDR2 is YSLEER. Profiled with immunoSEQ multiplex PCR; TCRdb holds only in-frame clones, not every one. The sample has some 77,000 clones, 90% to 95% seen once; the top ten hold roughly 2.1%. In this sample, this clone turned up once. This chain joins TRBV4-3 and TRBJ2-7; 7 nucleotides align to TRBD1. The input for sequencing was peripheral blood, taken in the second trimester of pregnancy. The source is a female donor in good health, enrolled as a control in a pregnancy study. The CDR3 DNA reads TGCGCCAGCAGCCAAGTGACAGGGACCTACGAGCAGTACTTC. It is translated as CASSQVTGTYEQYF.